The rows below give T cell receptor beta chains drawn from one sample of a study of T-cell reconstitution after alpha-beta-depleted transplantation in children. TCRdb ran MiXCR on the PCR reads and lists one entry per CDR3 protein. Of roughly 190,000 distinct CDR3 sequences listed, 14% to 15% are singletons. This sample comprised PBMCs from the stem cell graft donor, obtained from the stem cell graft. These TCRs come from a human donor who donated a stem cell graft to a child with acute lymphoblastic leukemia. The CDR3 runs from the conserved cysteine through the conserved F or W. The D gene is left open where the match is weak. The listing skips clone size in some rows; elsewhere it reads once, few, many or a size class.

CDR3 protein: CSAKDGNTEAFF
CDR3 DNA: TGCAGTGCTAAAGACGGGAACACTGAAGCTTTCTTT
J gene: TRBJ1-1
clone size: many
D gene: NA
V gene: TRBV20-1

CDR3 protein: CASSRDYDGEQYF
CDR3 DNA: TGCGCCAGCAGCCGGGACTACGATGGGGAGCAGTACTTC
J gene: TRBJ2-7
clone size: many
D gene: TRBD2
V gene: TRBV5-1

CDR3 protein: CASSEGMEYYGYTF
CDR3 DNA: TGCGCCAGCAGTGAGGGTATGGAGTACTATGGCTACACCTTC
J gene: TRBJ1-2
clone size: many
D gene: NA
V gene: TRBV10-2

CDR3 protein: CASSSPGQDNEKLFF
CDR3 DNA: TGTGCCAGCAGTTCCCCTGGACAGGATAATGAAAAACTGTTTTTT
J gene: TRBJ1-4
clone size: many
D gene: TRBD1
V gene: TRBV12-3/TRBV12-4

CDR3 protein: CASSFTSGASYNEQFF
CDR3 DNA: TGCGCCAGCAGCTTCACTAGCGGGGCCTCCTACAATGAGCAGTTCTTC
J gene: TRBJ2-1
clone size: NA
D gene: TRBD2
V gene: TRBV5-1

CDR3 protein: CASSWGQGMAYEQYF
CDR3 DNA: TGCGCCAGCAGCTGGGGACAGGGGATGGCCTACGAGCAGTACTTC
J gene: TRBJ2-7
clone size: few
D gene: TRBD1
V gene: TRBV5-1

CDR3 protein: CASSLAFRGRDEAFF
CDR3 DNA: TGTGCCAGCAGCTTAGCTTTTAGGGGGCGCGATGAAGCTTTCTTT
J gene: TRBJ1-1
clone size: many
D gene: TRBD1
V gene: TRBV7-6

CDR3 protein: CASSPLPRGSGGDTQYF
CDR3 DNA: TGTGCCAGCTCACCACTCCCCCGCGGGAGCGGGGGGGATACGCAGTATTTT
J gene: TRBJ2-3
clone size: NA
D gene: TRBD2
V gene: TRBV18

CDR3 protein: CASGGGRNTEAFF
CDR3 DNA: TGTGCCAGCGGGGGGGGACGGAACACTGAAGCTTTCTTT
J gene: TRBJ1-1
clone size: NA
D gene: NA
V gene: TRBV13

CDR3 protein: CAISEAAEESYEQYF
CDR3 DNA: TGTGCCATCAGTGAGGCGGCGGAGGAGTCCTACGAGCAGTACTTC
J gene: TRBJ2-7
clone size: many
D gene: NA
V gene: TRBV10-3

CDR3 protein: CASSQRDRRNTEAFF
CDR3 DNA: TGTGCCAGCAGCCAAAGGGACAGGAGGAACACTGAAGCTTTCTTT
J gene: TRBJ1-1
clone size: many
D gene: TRBD1
V gene: TRBV3-1

CDR3 protein: CSAIRQVGSPEQYF
CDR3 DNA: TGCAGTGCTATTCGACAGGTAGGATCCCCCGAGCAGTACTTC
J gene: TRBJ2-7
clone size: once
D gene: NA
V gene: TRBV20-1

CDR3 protein: CASSLDGSVTGELFF
CDR3 DNA: TGTGCCAGCAGCTTGGACGGGAGTGTCACCGGGGAGCTGTTTTTT
J gene: TRBJ2-2
clone size: NA
D gene: NA
V gene: TRBV11-2

CDR3 protein: CASSSGPGVSSYEQYF
CDR3 DNA: TGTGCCAGCAGTTCAGGGCCCGGGGTGAGCTCCTACGAGCAGTACTTC
J gene: TRBJ2-7
clone size: many
D gene: NA
V gene: TRBV28

CDR3 protein: CASKPLQGPNTEAFF
CDR3 DNA: TGTGCCAGCAAACCCTTACAGGGACCGAACACTGAAGCTTTCTTT
J gene: TRBJ1-1
clone size: many
D gene: NA
V gene: TRBV2

CDR3 protein: CSARPAGAPRNEQFF
CDR3 DNA: TGCAGTGCTAGGCCAGCGGGAGCCCCAAGGAATGAGCAGTTCTTC
J gene: TRBJ2-1
clone size: many
D gene: TRBD2
V gene: TRBV20-1

CDR3 protein: CASRSIAGGSHNEQFF
CDR3 DNA: TGTGCCAGCAGATCAATAGCGGGGGGCAGCCACAATGAGCAGTTCTTC
J gene: TRBJ2-1
clone size: few
D gene: TRBD2
V gene: TRBV11-2

CDR3 protein: CASRLYGEGGPHYGYTF
CDR3 DNA: TGTGCCAGCAGACTATACGGAGAAGGGGGACCCCACTATGGCTACACCTTC
J gene: TRBJ1-2
clone size: many
D gene: NA
V gene: TRBV27

CDR3 protein: CASNLRQLMNTEAFF
CDR3 DNA: TGTGCCAGCAACCTTAGACAGCTCATGAACACTGAAGCTTTCTTT
J gene: TRBJ1-1
clone size: few
D gene: NA
V gene: TRBV6-5

CDR3 protein: CASSPPGREVNEQFF
CDR3 DNA: TGTGCCAGCAGCCCCCCGGGGCGGGAGGTTAATGAGCAGTTCTTC
J gene: TRBJ2-1
clone size: many
D gene: TRBD2
V gene: TRBV7-9

CDR3 protein: CASSSEREPREQYF
CDR3 DNA: TGCGCCAGCAGCTCCGAGCGGGAGCCCCGCGAGCAGTACTTC
J gene: TRBJ2-7
clone size: many
D gene: TRBD2
V gene: TRBV5-1

CDR3 protein: CASSPGQGARGYTF
CDR3 DNA: TGCGCCAGCAGCCCGGGACAGGGGGCGAGGGGCTACACCTTC
J gene: TRBJ1-2
clone size: NA
D gene: TRBD1
V gene: TRBV5-1

CDR3 protein: CASSYGGADQYNEQFF
CDR3 DNA: TGTGCCAGCAGCTACGGGGGGGCGGACCAGTACAATGAGCAGTTCTTC
J gene: TRBJ2-1
clone size: many
D gene: TRBD2
V gene: TRBV13

CDR3 protein: CASSLTGAPDTQYF
CDR3 DNA: TGTGCCAGCAGTTTGACGGGGGCCCCAGATACGCAGTATTTT
J gene: TRBJ2-3
clone size: few
D gene: NA
V gene: TRBV27

CDR3 protein: CSGPPSTGGGNTEAFF
CDR3 DNA: TGCAGTGGGCCGCCCTCCACAGGGGGCGGCAACACTGAAGCTTTCTTT
J gene: TRBJ1-1
clone size: NA
D gene: TRBD1
V gene: TRBV20-1

CDR3 protein: CASSTGTGNTIYF
CDR3 DNA: TGTGCCAGCAGCACGGGTACTGGAAACACCATATATTTT
J gene: TRBJ1-3
clone size: many
D gene: NA
V gene: TRBV4-2

CDR3 protein: CASSLGNQETQYF
CDR3 DNA: TGCGCCAGCAGCTTGGGGAATCAAGAGACCCAGTACTTC
J gene: TRBJ2-5
clone size: many
D gene: NA
V gene: TRBV5-1

CDR3 protein: CSARDRANSQTQYF
CDR3 DNA: TGCAGTGCTAGAGACCGGGCCAATAGCCAGACCCAGTACTTC
J gene: TRBJ2-5
clone size: few
D gene: NA
V gene: TRBV20-1

CDR3 protein: CASSADQVADTQYF
CDR3 DNA: TGTGCCAGCTCAGCGGACCAAGTGGCAGATACGCAGTATTTT
J gene: TRBJ2-3
clone size: NA
D gene: NA
V gene: TRBV18

CDR3 protein: CSVEGEGGYEQYF
CDR3 DNA: TGCAGCGTTGAAGGGGAGGGGGGCTACGAGCAGTACTTC
J gene: TRBJ2-7
clone size: many
D gene: NA
V gene: TRBV29-1

CDR3 protein: CASSQETLGDASTDTQYF
CDR3 DNA: TGCGCCAGCAGCCAAGAAACCCTCGGGGACGCGAGCACAGATACGCAGTATTTT
J gene: TRBJ2-3
clone size: many
D gene: NA
V gene: TRBV4-1

CDR3 protein: CATSDLPAGGPQNEQFF
CDR3 DNA: TGTGCCACCAGTGATTTGCCAGCGGGAGGGCCACAAAATGAGCAGTTCTTC
J gene: TRBJ2-1
clone size: many
D gene: TRBD2
V gene: TRBV24-1

CDR3 protein: CASSLGLNPGDEQFF
CDR3 DNA: TGTGCCAGCAGCTTAGGATTAAACCCCGGCGATGAGCAGTTCTTC
J gene: TRBJ2-1
clone size: many
D gene: NA
V gene: TRBV11-2

CDR3 protein: CASSLVGRLADYEQYF
CDR3 DNA: TGTGCCAGCAGCTTAGTAGGTAGACTAGCCGACTACGAGCAGTACTTC
J gene: TRBJ2-7
clone size: many
D gene: TRBD2
V gene: TRBV7-8

CDR3 protein: CASSLSWASVYEQYF
CDR3 DNA: TGCGCCAGCAGCCTGTCTTGGGCTAGCGTCTACGAGCAGTACTTC
J gene: TRBJ2-7
clone size: many
D gene: NA
V gene: TRBV5-1

CDR3 protein: CASSPAAVAGGHDTQYF
CDR3 DNA: TGTGCCAGCAGTCCAGCCGCTGTAGCGGGAGGGCATGATACGCAGTATTTT
J gene: TRBJ2-3
clone size: few
D gene: TRBD2
V gene: TRBV6-4

CDR3 protein: CASTSYSGHSYEQYF
CDR3 DNA: TGTGCCAGCACCTCTTATAGCGGCCACTCCTACGAGCAGTACTTC
J gene: TRBJ2-7
clone size: many
D gene: NA
V gene: TRBV6-1

CDR3 protein: CASSYSPGGNQPQHF
CDR3 DNA: TGTGCCAGCAGCTATTCTCCAGGGGGAAATCAGCCCCAGCATTTT
J gene: TRBJ1-5
clone size: many
D gene: TRBD1
V gene: TRBV5-6

CDR3 protein: CASSLGLRETQYF
CDR3 DNA: TGTGCCAGCAGCTTAGGACTTAGAGAGACCCAGTACTTC
J gene: TRBJ2-5
clone size: many
D gene: NA
V gene: TRBV7-6

CDR3 protein: CASSLRQGNEQYF
CDR3 DNA: TGTGCCAGCAGCCTTCGACAGGGGAACGAGCAGTACTTC
J gene: TRBJ2-7
clone size: many
D gene: TRBD1
V gene: TRBV7-9